The entry below describes one T cell receptor (beta chain). Its antigen remains unidentified. CDR1 and CDR2 from the germline V gene are SGHTA and FQGNSA. Germline trimming cut 4 bases from V and 1 base from J; bases unmatched to any gene: 3. The CDR3 length is 14 residues. The source of the sample is a study of T cell responses to AZD1222 COVID-19 vaccine. Study-wide points: The sample set comprised mostly white British donors with more females, and clonal diversity was possibly underestimated. Baseline serology detected seropositivity in only six AZD1222 recipients. Rises in breadth and depth of Spike-specific TCRs came after two AZD1222 doses. Sampling that yielded the repertoires occurred only after the peak T cell response.

TCRdb keeps only in-frame clones here, not all; method: immunoSEQ multiplex PCR. The sample lists around 110,000 clones; approximately 83% were seen once. Sequenced material: peripheral blood, taken on day 0 of MenACWY control vaccination. This receptor was obtained from an adult in good health. The chain links TRBV7-2 to TRBJ2-5; 7 bases are a match to TRBD2. CDR3 bases: TGTGCCAGCAGCTCCGGGACTACCCAAGAGACCCAGTACTTC. Amino acid sequence: CASSSGTTQETQYF.